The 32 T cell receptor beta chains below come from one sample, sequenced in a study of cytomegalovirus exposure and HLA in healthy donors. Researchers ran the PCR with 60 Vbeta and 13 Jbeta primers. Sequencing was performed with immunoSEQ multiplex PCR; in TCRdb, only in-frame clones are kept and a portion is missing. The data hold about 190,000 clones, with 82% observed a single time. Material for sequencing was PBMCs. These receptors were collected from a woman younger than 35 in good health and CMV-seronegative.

For the CDR3, the DNA is TGTGCCAGCTCACCACGAGCTAACTATGGCTACACCTTC. Protein sequence: CASSPRANYGYTF. The chain carries TRBV18 and TRBJ1-2; D remains unclear. Germline CDR1 is KGHSH and CDR2 is LQKENI. Trimming removed 1 base from V and 0 bases from J, with 3 bases in between. The CDR3 is 13 amino acids.

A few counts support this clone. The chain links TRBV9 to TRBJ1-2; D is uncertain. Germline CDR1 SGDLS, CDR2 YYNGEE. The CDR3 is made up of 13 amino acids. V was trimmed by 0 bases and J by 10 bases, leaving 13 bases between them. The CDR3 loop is CASSVVEGGLYTF. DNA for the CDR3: TGTGCCAGCAGCGTAGTAGAAGGCGGCCTCTACACCTTC. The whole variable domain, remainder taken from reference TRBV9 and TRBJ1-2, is DSGVTQTPKHLITATGQRVTLRCSPRSGDLSVYWYQQSLDQGLQFLIQYYNGEERAKGNILERFSAQQFPDLHSELNLSSLELGDSALYFCASSVVEGGLYTFGSGTRLTVV.

The DNA of the CDR3 is TGTGCCAGTAGTCCTCTAGTTGAGCAGTTCTTC. Protein product: CASSPLVEQFF. The chain joins TRBV19 to TRBJ2-1; D unclear. The CDR3 runs to 11 residues. V shed 5 bases and J shed 9 bases, with 8 bases lying between them. CDR1 is LNHDA and CDR2 is SQIVND in the germline V gene (reference sequence).

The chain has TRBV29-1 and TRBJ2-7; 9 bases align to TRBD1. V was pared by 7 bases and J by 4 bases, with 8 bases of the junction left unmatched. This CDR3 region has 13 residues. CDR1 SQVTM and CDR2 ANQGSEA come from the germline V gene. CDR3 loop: CSAQGTGPYEQYF. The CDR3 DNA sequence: TGCAGCGCCCAGGGGACAGGGCCGTACGAGCAGTACTTC.

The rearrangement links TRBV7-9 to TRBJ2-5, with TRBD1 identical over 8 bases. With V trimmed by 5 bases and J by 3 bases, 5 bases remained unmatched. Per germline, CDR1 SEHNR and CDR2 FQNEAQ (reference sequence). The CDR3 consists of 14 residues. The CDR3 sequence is CASSPGQGKETQYF. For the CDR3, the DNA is TGTGCCAGCAGCCCTGGACAGGGAAAAGAGACCCAGTACTTC.

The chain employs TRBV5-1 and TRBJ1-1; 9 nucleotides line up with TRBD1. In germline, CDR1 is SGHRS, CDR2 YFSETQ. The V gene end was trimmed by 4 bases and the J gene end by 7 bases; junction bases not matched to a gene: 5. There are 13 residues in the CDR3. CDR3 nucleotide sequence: TGCGCCAGCAGCACCGGGACAGGGTTTGAAGCTTTCTTT. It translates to CASSTGTGFEAFF.

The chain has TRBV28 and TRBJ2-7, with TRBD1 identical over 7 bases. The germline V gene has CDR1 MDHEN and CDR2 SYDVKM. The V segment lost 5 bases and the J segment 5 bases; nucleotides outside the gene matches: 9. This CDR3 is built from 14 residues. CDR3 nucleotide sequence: TGTGCCAGCAGTCCTCAAGACAGGGTCCACGAGCAGTACTTC. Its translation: CASSPQDRVHEQYF.

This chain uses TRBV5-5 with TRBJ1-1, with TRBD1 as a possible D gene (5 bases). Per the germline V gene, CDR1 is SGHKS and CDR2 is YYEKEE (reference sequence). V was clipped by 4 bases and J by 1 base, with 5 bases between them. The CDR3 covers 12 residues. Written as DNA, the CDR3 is TGTGCCAGCAGCAGGGGGAACACTGAAGCTTTCTTT. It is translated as CASSRGNTEAFF.

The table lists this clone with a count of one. This chain's CDR3 is CASSLGRDNSYEQYF. The CDR3 coding sequence is TGTGCCAGCAGCTTAGGCCGGGACAACTCCTACGAGCAGTACTTC. This sequence joins TRBV7-8 and TRBJ2-7, with D perhaps matching TRBD1 (6 bases). Germline loops: CDR1 SGHVS, CDR2 FQNEAQ. The CDR3 is 15 amino acids. V was cut by 1 base and J by 0 bases, with 10 bases left in between.

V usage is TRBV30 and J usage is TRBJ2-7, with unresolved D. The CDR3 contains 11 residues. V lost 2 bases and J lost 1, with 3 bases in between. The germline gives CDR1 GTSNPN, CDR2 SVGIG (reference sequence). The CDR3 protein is CAWSSSYEQYF. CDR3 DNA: TGTGCCTGGAGTTCGTCCTACGAGCAGTACTTC.

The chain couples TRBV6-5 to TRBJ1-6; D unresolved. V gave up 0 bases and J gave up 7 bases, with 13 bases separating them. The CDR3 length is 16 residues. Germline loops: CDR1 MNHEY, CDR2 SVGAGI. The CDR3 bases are TGTGCCAGCAGTTACTCGACGACTGTCCGAAATTCACCCCTCCACTTT. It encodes CASSYSTTVRNSPLHF.

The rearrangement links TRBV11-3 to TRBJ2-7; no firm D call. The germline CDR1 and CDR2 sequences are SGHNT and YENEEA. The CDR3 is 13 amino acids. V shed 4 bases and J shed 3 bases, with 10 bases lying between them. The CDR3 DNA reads TGTGCCAGCAGCTCCGAGTCGGGCTACGAGCAGTACTTC. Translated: CASSSESGYEQYF.

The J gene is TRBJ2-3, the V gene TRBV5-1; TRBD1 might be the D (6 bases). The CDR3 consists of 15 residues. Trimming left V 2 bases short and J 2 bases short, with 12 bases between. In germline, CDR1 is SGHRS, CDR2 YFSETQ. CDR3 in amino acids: CASSFTGTYTDTQYF. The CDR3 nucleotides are TGCGCCAGCAGCTTTACCGGGACATACACAGATACGCAGTATTTT.

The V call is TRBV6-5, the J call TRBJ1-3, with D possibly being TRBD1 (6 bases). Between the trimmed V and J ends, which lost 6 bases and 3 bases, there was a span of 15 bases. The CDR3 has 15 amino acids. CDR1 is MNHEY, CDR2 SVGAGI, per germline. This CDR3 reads CASRASRGFGNTIYF. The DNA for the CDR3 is TGTGCCAGCAGAGCCTCCAGGGGCTTTGGAAACACCATATATTTT.

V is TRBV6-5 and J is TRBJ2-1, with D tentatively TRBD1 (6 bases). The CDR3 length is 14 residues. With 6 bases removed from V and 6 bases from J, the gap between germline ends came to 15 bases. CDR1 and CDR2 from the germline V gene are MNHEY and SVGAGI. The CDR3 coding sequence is TGTGCCAGCAGGGCACAGGGCTTGGGCAATGAGCAGTTCTTC. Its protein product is CASRAQGLGNEQFF.

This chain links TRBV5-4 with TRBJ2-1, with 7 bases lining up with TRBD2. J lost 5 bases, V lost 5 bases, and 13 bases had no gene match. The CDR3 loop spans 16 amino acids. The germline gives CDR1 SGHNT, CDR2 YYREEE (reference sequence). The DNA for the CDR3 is TGTGCCAGCAGTTCCCTAGCGGAGAGGGTCAACAATGAGCAGTTCTTC. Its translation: CASSSLAERVNNEQFF. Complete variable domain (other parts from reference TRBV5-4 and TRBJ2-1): ETGVTQSPTHLIKTRGQQVTLRCSSQSGHNTVSWYQQALGQGPQFIFQYYREEENGRGNFPPRFSGLQFPNYSSELNVNALELDDSALYLCASSSLAERVNNEQFFGPGTRLTVL.

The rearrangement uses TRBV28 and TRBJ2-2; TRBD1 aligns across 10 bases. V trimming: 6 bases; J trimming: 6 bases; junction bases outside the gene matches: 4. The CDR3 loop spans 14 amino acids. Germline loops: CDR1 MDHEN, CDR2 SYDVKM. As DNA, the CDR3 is TGTGCCAGCAGCTCCGGACAGGGGGCCGGGGAGCTGTTTTTT. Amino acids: CASSSGQGAGELFF.

The CDR3 reads CASSHTAVAASYNEQFF. CDR3 sequence (DNA): TGCGCCAGCAGCCATACGGCGGTGGCGGCCTCCTACAATGAGCAGTTCTTC. The chain is built from TRBV4-1 and TRBJ2-1; D is uncertain. Looked up from germline, CDR1 is MGHRA and CDR2 is YSYEKL. The CDR3 has 17 residues. V dropped 3 bases and J dropped 0 bases, with 15 bases sitting between them.

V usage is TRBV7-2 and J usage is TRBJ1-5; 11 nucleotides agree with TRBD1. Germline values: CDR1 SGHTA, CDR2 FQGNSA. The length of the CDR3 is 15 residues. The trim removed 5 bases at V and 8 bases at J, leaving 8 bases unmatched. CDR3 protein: CASSGSGTGGEPQHF. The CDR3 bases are TGTGCCAGCAGCGGCTCCGGGACAGGGGGTGAGCCCCAGCATTTT.

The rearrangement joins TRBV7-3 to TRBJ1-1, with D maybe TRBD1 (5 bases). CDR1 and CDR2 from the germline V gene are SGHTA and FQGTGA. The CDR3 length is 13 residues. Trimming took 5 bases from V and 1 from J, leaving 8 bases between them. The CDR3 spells CASSKDRNTEAFF. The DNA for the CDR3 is TGTGCCAGCAGCAAAGACAGGAACACTGAAGCTTTCTTT.

The CDR3 nucleotides read TGTGCCAGCCGGGGTACCCCCTACGAGCAGTACTTC. It specifies CASRGTPYEQYF. This chain uses TRBV28 with TRBJ2-7, with D possibly matching TRBD2 (5 bases). The CDR3 is made up of 12 amino acids. V gave up 8 bases and J gave up 2 bases, with 10 bases separating them. Germline CDR1 MDHEN, CDR2 SYDVKM.

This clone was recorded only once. CDR3 nucleotide sequence: TGTGCCAGCCCCCGTCAAAGGACAGGGTTAAACGAGCAGTACTTC. The encoded protein is CASPRQRTGLNEQYF. V is TRBV7-3 and J is TRBJ2-7, with TRBD1 matching over 8 bases. Germline assignment: CDR1 SGHTA and CDR2 FQGTGA. V shed 8 bases and J 5 bases; nucleotides not matched to a gene: 14. The CDR3 spans 15 residues.

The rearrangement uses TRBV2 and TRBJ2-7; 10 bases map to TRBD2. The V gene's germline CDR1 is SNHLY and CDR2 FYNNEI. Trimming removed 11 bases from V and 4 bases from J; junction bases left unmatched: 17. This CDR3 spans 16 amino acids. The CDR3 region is CALSSPGAGGIYEQYF. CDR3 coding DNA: TGTGCCCTCAGTTCCCCTGGAGCGGGGGGGATTTACGAGCAGTACTTC. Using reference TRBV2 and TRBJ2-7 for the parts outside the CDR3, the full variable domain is EPEVTQTPSHQVTQMGQEVILRCVPISNHLYFYWYRQILGQKVEFLVSFYNNEISEKSEIFDDQFSVERPDGSNFTLKIRSTKLEDSAMYFCALSSPGAGGIYEQYFGPGTRLTVT.

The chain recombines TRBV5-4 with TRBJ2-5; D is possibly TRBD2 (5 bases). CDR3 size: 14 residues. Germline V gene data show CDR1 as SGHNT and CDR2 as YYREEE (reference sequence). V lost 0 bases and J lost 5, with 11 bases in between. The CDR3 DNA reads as TGTGCCAGCAGCTTGGCCGTGGGAGAGGAGACCCAGTACTTC. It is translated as CASSLAVGEETQYF.

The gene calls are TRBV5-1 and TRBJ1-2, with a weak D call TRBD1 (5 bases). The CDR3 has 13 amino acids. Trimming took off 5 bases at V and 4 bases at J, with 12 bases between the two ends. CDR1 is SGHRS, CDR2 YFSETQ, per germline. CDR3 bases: TGCGCCAGCAGACAGGATGATGGCTATGGCTACACCTTC. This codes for CASRQDDGYGYTF.

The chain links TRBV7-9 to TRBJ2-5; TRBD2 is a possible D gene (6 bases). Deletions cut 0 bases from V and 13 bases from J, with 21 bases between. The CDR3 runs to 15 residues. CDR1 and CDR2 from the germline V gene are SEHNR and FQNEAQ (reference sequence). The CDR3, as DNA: TGTGCCAGCAGCTTAGCTCGGACGGAGCCGGGGGAGCCGTACTTC. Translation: CASSLARTEPGEPYF.

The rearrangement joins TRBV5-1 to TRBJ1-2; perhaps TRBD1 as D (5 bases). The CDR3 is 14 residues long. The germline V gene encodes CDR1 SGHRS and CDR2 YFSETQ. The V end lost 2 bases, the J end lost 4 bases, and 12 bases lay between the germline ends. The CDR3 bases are TGCGCCAGCAGCTTCGACAGTTTTGGCTATGGCTACACCTTC. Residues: CASSFDSFGYGYTF.

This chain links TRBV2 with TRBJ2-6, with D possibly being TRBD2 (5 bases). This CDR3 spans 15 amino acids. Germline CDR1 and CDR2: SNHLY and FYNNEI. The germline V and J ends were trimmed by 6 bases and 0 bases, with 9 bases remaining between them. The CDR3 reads CASSPGISGANVLTF. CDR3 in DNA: TGTGCCAGCAGCCCGGGAATCTCTGGGGCCAACGTCCTGACTTTC.

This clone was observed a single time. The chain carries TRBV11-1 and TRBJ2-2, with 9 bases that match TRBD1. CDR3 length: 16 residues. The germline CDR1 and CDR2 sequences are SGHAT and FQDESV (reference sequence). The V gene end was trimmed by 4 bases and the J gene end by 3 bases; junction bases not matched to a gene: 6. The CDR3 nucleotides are TGTGCCAGCAGCTCACGACAGGGGGGGGACACCGGGGAGCTGTTTTTT. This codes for CASSSRQGGDTGELFF.

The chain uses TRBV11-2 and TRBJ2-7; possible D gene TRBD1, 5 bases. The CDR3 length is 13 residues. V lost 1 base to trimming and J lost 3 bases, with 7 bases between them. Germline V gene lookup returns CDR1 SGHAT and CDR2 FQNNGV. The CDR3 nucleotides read TGTGCCAGCAGCTTAGGACAGAGCTACGAGCAGTACTTC. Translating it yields CASSLGQSYEQYF. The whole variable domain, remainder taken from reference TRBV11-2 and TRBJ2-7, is EAGVAQSPRYKIIEKRQSVAFWCNPISGHATLYWYQQILGQGPKLLIQFQNNGVVDDSQLPKDRFSAERLKGVDSTLKIQPAKLEDSAVYLCASSLGQSYEQYFGPGTRLTVT.

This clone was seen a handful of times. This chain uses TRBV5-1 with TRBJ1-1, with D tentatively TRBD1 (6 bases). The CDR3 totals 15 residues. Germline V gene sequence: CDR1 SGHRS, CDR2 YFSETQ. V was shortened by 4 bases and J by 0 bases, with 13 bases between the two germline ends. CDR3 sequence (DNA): TGCGCCAGCAGCGAACAGGGAGCCATGAACACTGAAGCTTTCTTT. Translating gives CASSEQGAMNTEAFF.

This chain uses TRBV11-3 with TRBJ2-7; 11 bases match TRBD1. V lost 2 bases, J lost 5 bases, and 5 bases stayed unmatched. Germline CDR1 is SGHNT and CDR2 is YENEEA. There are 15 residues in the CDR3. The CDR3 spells CASSLRTGGRNEQYF. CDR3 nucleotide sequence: TGTGCCAGCAGCTTACGGACAGGGGGCAGGAACGAGCAGTACTTC.